This T cell receptor (beta chain) was documented in a study of blood T cell repertoires in COVID-19. For the study at large: Samples came from the United States, Italy and Spain, spanning acute and convalescent COVID-19. PBMCs, B-cell-depleted T cells, or T cells provided the cDNA or gDNA that made up the material.

Per the original methods: Amplifying reference gene primers gave estimates of nucleated cell counts. The method was immunoSEQ multiplex PCR; TCRdb's version includes in-frame clones alone and lacks a portion of them. The V and J calls and the clone size are those of that table, but D and trimming were determined from the DNA. The sample lists fewer than 65,000 clones, around 87% occurring once. In its sample, this clone was seen a few times. The CDR3 has 13 amino acids. Germline CDR1 and CDR2: SNHLY and FYNNEI. V was trimmed by 4 bases and J by 0 bases, leaving 6 bases between them. Sequenced: peripheral blood. The clonotype originates from a man in his 60s with acute or convalescent COVID-19. The chain couples TRBV2 to TRBJ1-1; no clear D. This CDR3 reads CASSVSMNTEAFF. The CDR3 nucleotides are TGTGCCAGCAGTGTAAGCATGAACACTGAAGCTTTCTTT.